Listed below are T cell receptor beta chains from one sample, sequenced in a study of T cell changes during pregnancy in multiple sclerosis. Assay used: immunoSEQ multiplex PCR; TCRdb lists only in-frame clones, some missing. Among tens of thousands of clones listed, more than 70% were seen once. The sample in question was CD4+ T cells from peripheral blood mononuclear cells, obtained after pregnancy. The receptor source for this set is a female donor in good health, enrolled as a control in a pregnancy study. Each CDR3 is given with its conserved first and last residue.

j_gene,v_gene,CDR3aa
TRBJ1-2,TRBV4-2,CASSPTVGEANYGYTF
TRBJ2-3,TRBV4-2,CASSQGGERTDTQYF
TRBJ1-2,TRBV29-1,CSVVGQAPVGGGYTF
TRBJ1-5,TRBV6-6,CASSYRGDNQPQHF
TRBJ1-1,TRBV11-2,CASRPLTGNTEAFF
TRBJ1-6,TRBV5-4,CASSLGGRSNSPLHF
TRBJ1-6,TRBV7-9,CASSLQGTRDSPLHF
TRBJ2-7,TRBV5-1,CASSLLDSVSYEQYF
TRBJ2-5,TRBV7-2,CASSPLAGAETQYF
TRBJ2-7,TRBV4-1,CASSQDPGLPVHEQYF
TRBJ2-7,TRBV19,CATRGEGGFGEQYF
TRBJ1-1,TRBV7-9,CASSGQGVPVTEAFF
TRBJ2-3,TRBV29-1,CSVPGADTQYF
TRBJ1-6,TRBV9,CASRTGDYNSPLHF
TRBJ1-5,TRBV9,CASSPGLVNQPQHF
TRBJ2-7,TRBV4-3,CASSQERSSSGGGTYEQYF
TRBJ1-1,TRBV29-1,CSIRSGETTEAFF
TRBJ1-3,TRBV9,CASSVGEGVTYSGNTIYF
TRBJ1-2,TRBV6-5,CASTEDTNPPKGTF
TRBJ2-7,TRBV6-5,CASTKGTGPYEQYF
TRBJ2-1,TRBV4-3,CASSQEGRGGAYNEQFF
TRBJ2-1,TRBV6-1,CASSEAGAREQFF
TRBJ1-2,TRBV6-1,CASNGVNYGYTF
TRBJ2-3,TRBV5-1,CASSPFDRGTGDTQYF
TRBJ1-4,TRBV5-1,CASSLHSRRVEKLFF
TRBJ1-1,TRBV28,CASSPLGGNTEAFF
TRBJ2-5,TRBV27,CASKGTSLFRETQYF
TRBJ2-1,TRBV4-1,CASSQEIGSSGGARLAYNEQFF
TRBJ2-6,TRBV28,CASTPGGAGANVLTF
TRBJ2-3,TRBV7-8,CASRQRGDTDTQYF
TRBJ1-1,TRBV5-4,CASSPRAGMNTEAFF
TRBJ2-5,TRBV30,CAWERLAFGTQYF
TRBJ1-3,TRBV5-6,CASSSQPERGPLHTIYF
TRBJ1-5,TRBV6-6,CASIQGGNSNQPQHF
TRBJ2-2,TRBV14,CASSQEGAGGPGGELFF
TRBJ1-6,TRBV30,CAWSVGRERTYNSPLHF
TRBJ2-6,TRBV5-1,CATRTGSSGANVLTF
TRBJ2-3,TRBV15,CATSRVGGLAGPAATDTQYF
TRBJ2-1,TRBV7-2,CASSLVSSYNEQFF
TRBJ1-2,TRBV27,CASSSLTGNYGYTF
TRBJ2-7,TRBV15,CATSRGGTYEQYF
TRBJ2-1,TRBV11-2,CASSPPGSYNEQFF
TRBJ2-7,TRBV6-5,CASSYRGAYEQYF
TRBJ2-5,TRBV11-2,CASSSQGVQETQYF
TRBJ2-7,TRBV4-3,CASSHATGTGFNEQYF
TRBJ2-2,TRBV4-3,CASSQSGGGRELFF
TRBJ1-2,TRBV7-9,CASSLSGVSNYGYTF
TRBJ1-1,TRBV27,CASTLLGRDTEAFF
TRBJ1-6,TRBV2,CASSEQGPSPLHF
TRBJ2-1,TRBV6-4,CASSPTSGSGGEQFF
TRBJ2-5,TRBV6-5,CASSERGPMETQYF
TRBJ2-7,TRBV6-6,CASSSSRPGRYEQYF
TRBJ2-7,TRBV7-6,CASSLISAGGPGEQYF
TRBJ1-5,TRBV19,CASSYGTGGGQPQHF
TRBJ1-5,TRBV10-2,CASSEQGHQPQHF
TRBJ2-7,TRBV19,CASSMSTSGGYYEQYF
TRBJ2-1,TRBV28,CASSLSSGVYNEQFF
TRBJ1-4,TRBV4-2,CASSQERGLNEKLFF